One and the same sample provided the 32 T cell receptor beta chains below, sequenced in a study of early T cells in non-severe SARS-CoV-2 infection. TCRdb passed the 5' RACE reads through MiXCR, listing each CDR3 protein once. This repertoire shows tens of thousands of distinct CDR3 sequences, 13% to 15% found once; its top ten account for about 7.5%. The sample taken for sequencing was whole blood. These receptors came from an adult who was a healthcare worker with PCR-confirmed SARS-CoV-2 infection or an uninfected control (not recorded which).

To note about this clonotype: Because the CDR3's place on the DNA is in doubt, the DNA is left out and the CDR3 is given as listed by TCRdb. The chain has TRBV7-3 and TRBJ1-6. Germline-derived CDR1 and CDR2 are SGHTA and FQGTGA. From its first to its last residue, the CDR3 has 15 amino acids. The CDR3 reads CASSPSTFENSPLHF.

The chain carries TRBV19 and TRBJ2-3; D ambiguous. Trimming took off 6 bases at V and 8 bases at J, with 12 bases between the two ends. Germline V gives CDR1 LNHDA, CDR2 SQIVND (reference sequence). This CDR3 is 12 amino acids long. CDR3 bases: TGTGCCAGTAGGAAAGACCTCATTACGCAGTATTTT. It codes for CASRKDLITQYF.

The gene calls are TRBV7-8 and TRBJ1-4, with D unresolved. Germline V CDR1 and CDR2: SGHVS, FQNEAQ. V shed 4 bases and J shed 0 bases, with 15 bases lying between them. The CDR3 loop spans 17 amino acids. CDR3: CASSSIFRRSTNEKLFF. The CDR3 DNA reads as TGTGCCAGCAGCTCGATTTTTAGACGATCAACTAATGAAAAACTGTTTTTT.

This clonotype was seen ten or more times. The V call is TRBV18, the J call TRBJ1-1; D uncertain. Trimming shortened V by 3 bases and J by 4 bases, and 12 bases separated the two germline ends. Germline assignment: CDR1 KGHSH and CDR2 LQKENI. The CDR3 is made up of 14 amino acids. CDR3 region: CASSPLPRGTEAFF. In DNA, the CDR3 is TGTGCCAGCTCACCGCTGCCACGAGGCACTGAAGCTTTCTTT.

Ten or more counts support this clonotype. The chain joins TRBV11-2 to TRBJ2-7; 8 nucleotides line up with TRBD1. The CDR3 is made up of 14 amino acids. Trimming removed 5 bases from V and 3 bases from J; junction bases left unmatched: 6. Germline CDR1 and CDR2: SGHAT and FQNNGV. The CDR3 spells CASSPAGTGYEQYF. CDR3 DNA sequence: TGTGCCAGCAGCCCCGCCGGGACAGGCTACGAGCAGTACTTC.

This chain connects TRBV15 to TRBJ2-3; TRBD2 matches at 9 bases. Germline values: CDR1 LNHNV, CDR2 YYDKDF (reference sequence). This CDR3 spans 16 amino acids. J was trimmed by 7 bases and V by 1 base; bases with no gene match: 9. The CDR3 protein is CATSRGTASGMYTQYF. As DNA, the CDR3 is TGTGCCACCAGCAGAGGAACGGCTAGCGGGATGTATACGCAGTATTTT.

This chain connects TRBV7-9 to TRBJ1-1; D unresolved. CDR3 length equals 12 residues. V lost 10 bases, J lost 0 bases, and 9 bases lay in between. Germline-derived CDR1 and CDR2 are SEHNR and FQNEAQ (reference sequence). The CDR3 coding sequence is TGTGCCACCTCCCTGATGAACACTGAAGCTTTCTTT. Its protein is CATSLMNTEAFF.

This clonotype was observed at least ten times. No conserved phenylalanine or tryptophan is present at the end of the CDR3, so a read error is the likely explanation. The DNA is left out, because the CDR3 cannot be placed on it with certainty; the CDR3 is given as TCRdb lists it. V usage is TRBV10-1 and J usage is TRBJ2-3; no DNA check was done on the table's D call, TRBD1. Germline loops: CDR1 WNHNN, CDR2 SYGVQD (reference sequence). 11 amino acids form the CDR3, both terminal residues included. CDR3 sequence: CASHSPWRGEG.

The chain is built from TRBV30 and TRBJ1-1, with D unresolved. Per germline, CDR1 GTSNPN and CDR2 SVGIG (reference sequence). This CDR3 comprises 10 residues. Trimming left V 8 bases short and J 11 bases short, with 15 bases between. CDR3 in DNA: TGTGCCCACTTGGGTCCGTTCGCTTTCTTT. Its protein is CAHLGPFAFF. Full variable domain (missing parts from reference TRBV30 and TRBJ1-1): SQTIHQWPATLVQPVGSPLSLECTVEGTSNPNLYWYRQAAGRGLQLLFYSVGIGQISSEVPQNLSASRPQDRQFILSSKKLLLSDSGFYLCAHLGPFAFFGQGTRLTVV.

In this sample, this clonotype turned up a few times. The rearrangement joins TRBV18 to TRBJ2-1; D may be TRBD1 (5 bases). Trimming stripped 2 bases from V and 0 bases from J, with 14 bases between. The CDR3 spans 17 residues. The germline V gene encodes CDR1 KGHSH and CDR2 LQKENI. The CDR3 loop is CASSPSGRGPSYNEQFF. The CDR3 DNA is TGTGCCAGCTCACCATCCGGTAGGGGTCCCTCCTACAATGAGCAGTTCTTC.

This clonotype was picked up a small number of times. The chain uses TRBV7-9 and TRBJ2-1, with D unclear. Per germline, CDR1 SEHNR and CDR2 FQNEAQ (reference sequence). CDR3 length equals 14 residues. Trimming shortened V by 4 bases and J by 1 base, and 8 bases separated the two germline ends. CDR3 nucleotide sequence: TGTGCCAGCAGCTGGGATGGTTCCTACAATGAGCAGTTCTTC. Its protein is CASSWDGSYNEQFF.

Only a few counts were recorded for this clonotype. The gene calls are TRBV7-9 and TRBJ2-7; a possible D gene is TRBD1 (5 bases). The CDR3 loop spans 12 amino acids. Trimming took 5 bases from V and 3 from J, leaving 8 bases between them. Germline CDR1 and CDR2: SEHNR and FQNEAQ (reference sequence). CDR3 DNA: TGTGCCAGCAGCGGACAAGTCTACGAGCAGTACTTC. Translation: CASSGQVYEQYF.

This clonotype occurred many times. The chain employs TRBV11-3 and TRBJ2-1; 13 nucleotides line up with TRBD2. Germline V gives CDR1 SGHNT, CDR2 YENEEA. Trimming at V came to 5 bases and at J to 4 bases, leaving 2 bases not matched to a gene. The CDR3 spans 15 residues. CDR3 nucleotides: TGTGCCAGCAGCCCGGGACTAGCGGGATACAATGAGCAGTTCTTC. It yields the protein CASSPGLAGYNEQFF.

The table lists this clonotype with a few counts. The chain joins TRBV28 to TRBJ2-3; D not resolved. The V and J ends lost 2 bases and 6 bases respectively, with 9 bases between them. CDR3 size: 13 residues. Germline V lookup: CDR1 MDHEN, CDR2 SYDVKM. CDR3 coding DNA: TGTGCCAGCAGTTTAAGTTGGGCGGATACGCAGTATTTT. This encodes CASSLSWADTQYF.

The chain combines TRBV5-1 with TRBJ2-7; TRBD1 aligns across 7 bases. Looked up from germline, CDR1 is SGHRS and CDR2 is YFSETQ. With V trimmed by 5 bases and J by 2 bases, 4 bases remained unmatched. The CDR3 totals 13 residues. The CDR3 DNA reads TGCGCCAGCAGTAAAGGGACAGCCTACGAGCAGTACTTC. This gives the protein CASSKGTAYEQYF.

The rearrangement links TRBV7-9 to TRBJ2-1; D possibly matches TRBD1 or TRBD2 (6 bases each). Trimming took 5 bases from V and 5 from J, leaving 19 bases between them. The CDR3 is made up of 16 amino acids. CDR1 is SEHNR, CDR2 FQNEAQ, per germline (reference sequence). DNA for the CDR3: TGTGCCAGCAGCGCGAGACGGGGGCGCGCGGACAATGAGCAGTTCTTC. As protein: CASSARRGRADNEQFF. The complete variable domain, with remaining parts taken from reference TRBV7-9 and TRBJ2-1, reads DTGVSQNPRHKITKRGQNVTFRCDPISEHNRLYWYRQTLGQGPEFLTYFQNEAQLEKSRLLSDRFSAERPKGSFSTLEIQRTEQGDSAMYLCASSARRGRADNEQFFGPGTRLTVL.

The rearrangement links TRBV29-1 to TRBJ2-5; D is unresolved. Trimming removed 4 bases from V and 1 base from J, with 10 bases in between. The CDR3 loop spans 13 amino acids. Germline CDR1 and CDR2: SQVTM and ANQGSEA. The CDR3: CSVVVGGQETQYF. CDR3 nucleotides: TGCAGCGTTGTAGTGGGCGGCCAAGAGACCCAGTACTTC. Full variable domain (remainder filled in from reference TRBV29-1 and TRBJ2-5): SAVISQKPSRDICQRGTSLTIQCQVDSQVTMMFWYRQQPGQSLTLIATANQGSEATYESGFVIDKFPISRPNLTFSTLTVSNMSPEDSSIYLCSVVVGGQETQYFGPGTRLLVL.

This clonotype was picked up a small number of times. The V and J genes are TRBV4-1 and TRBJ2-7; D is uncertain. Germline-derived CDR1 and CDR2 are MGHRA and YSYEKL. The CDR3 length is 13 residues. Deletions cut 2 bases from V and 2 bases from J, with 7 bases between. The CDR3 loop reads CASSQQEAYEQYF. CDR3 sequence (DNA): TGCGCCAGCAGCCAACAAGAGGCCTACGAGCAGTACTTC.

V usage is TRBV12-3 or TRBV12-4 and J usage is TRBJ2-1; D remains ambiguous. Trimming left V 7 bases short and J 0 bases short, with 13 bases between. This CDR3 is 15 amino acids long. This CDR3 is CASTTTPSSYNEQFF. The CDR3 DNA reads as TGTGCCAGCACCACCACTCCGAGCTCCTACAATGAGCAGTTCTTC.

The chain has TRBV27 and TRBJ1-1; D uncertain. Germline V gives CDR1 MNHEY, CDR2 SMNVEV (reference sequence). The CDR3 runs 12 residues. Trimming took 6 bases from V and 6 from J, leaving 11 bases between them. CDR3 sequence: CASSLGGPEAFF. CDR3 nucleotide sequence: TGTGCCAGCAGCCTAGGAGGACCTGAAGCTTTCTTT.

This clonotype was seen a few times. The CDR3 here is CASSPGEALETQYF. CDR3 coding DNA: TGTGCCAGCAGCCCCGGGGAGGCCCTAGAGACCCAGTACTTC. The chain links TRBV12-3 or TRBV12-4 to TRBJ2-5, with D perhaps matching TRBD2 (6 bases). The V and J ends lost 6 bases and 4 bases respectively, with 15 bases between them. This CDR3 comprises 14 residues.

To note about this clonotype: An end of the junction does not agree with germline; a read error may underlie this. The rearrangement joins TRBV7-6 to TRBJ2-7; weak D call: TRBD2 (5 bases). The CDR3 runs 15 residues. In germline, CDR1 is SGHVS, CDR2 FNYEAQ. The CDR3 coding sequence is TGTGCCAGCAGCTTAAGAGAGGACTCCATCTACGGGCAGTACTTC. Its protein product is CASSLREDSIYGQYF. The whole variable domain, filled in from reference TRBV7-6 and TRBJ2-7, reads GAGVSQSPRYKVTKRGQDVALRCDPISGHVSLYWYRQALGQGPEFLTYFNYEAQQDKSGLPNDRFSAERPEGSISTLTIQRTEQRDSAMYRCASSLREDSIYGQYFGPGTRLTVT.

Many counts were recorded for this clonotype. J is TRBJ2-1 and V is TRBV5-5, with D tentatively TRBD2 (6 bases). The CDR3 is 15 residues long. Germline loops: CDR1 SGHKS, CDR2 YYEKEE (reference sequence). V dropped 0 bases and J dropped 8 bases, with 15 bases sitting between them. The CDR3 is CASSLDGSPYYEQFF. CDR3 DNA sequence: TGTGCCAGCAGCTTGGACGGGAGCCCTTACTATGAGCAGTTCTTC.

The V call is TRBV15, the J call TRBJ2-1; D ambiguous. Trimming cost V 4 bases and J 8 bases, with 15 bases left between them. Germline CDR1 is LNHNV and CDR2 is YYDKDF (reference sequence). CDR3 length: 14 residues. The CDR3 DNA sequence: TGTGCCACCAGCATCCGACCGAAAACGGATGAGCAGTTCTTC. It specifies CATSIRPKTDEQFF. The full variable domain, its missing parts supplied by reference TRBV15 and TRBJ2-1, is DAMVIQNPRYQVTQFGKPVTLSCSQTLNHNVMYWYQQKSSQAPKLLFHYYDKDFNNEADTPDNFQSRRPNTSFCFLDIRSPGLGDTAMYLCATSIRPKTDEQFFGPGTRLTVL.

The chain couples TRBV6-4 to TRBJ1-5; possible D gene TRBD1, 6 bases. This CDR3 is built from 15 residues. Germline values: CDR1 MRHNA, CDR2 SNTAGT. V shed 3 bases and J shed 5 bases, with 14 bases lying between them. The CDR3 nucleotides are TGTGCCAGCAGTGAAATCAGGGGCGCATATCAGCCCCAGCATTTT. As protein: CASSEIRGAYQPQHF.

V and J are TRBV6-6 and TRBJ1-5; D not certain. V lost 10 bases to trimming and J lost 3 bases, with 10 bases between them. The CDR3 extends over 12 amino acids. CDR1 is MNHNY, CDR2 SVGAGI, per germline (reference sequence). CDR3 residues: CATRITNQPQHF. Here the CDR3 DNA reads TGTGCCACCAGGATCACCAATCAGCCCCAGCATTTT.

In this sample, this clonotype turned up a few times. In DNA, the CDR3 is TGTGCCAGTAGTATAGGATGGGGAGTCTCCTACGAGCAGTACTTC. This encodes CASSIGWGVSYEQYF. The chain recombines TRBV19 with TRBJ2-7, with a weak D call TRBD2 (5 bases). The CDR3 has 15 residues. The V end was cut by 1 base, the J end by 0 bases, with 10 bases between. The germline V gene encodes CDR1 LNHDA and CDR2 SQIVND (reference sequence).

This clonotype was seen many times. This chain joins TRBV2 and TRBJ1-4; no clear D. This CDR3 is built from 11 residues. Trimming took off 3 bases at V and 4 bases at J, with 0 bases between the two ends. Germline CDR1 is SNHLY and CDR2 is FYNNEI. Written as DNA, the CDR3 is TGTGCCAGCAGTGATAATGAAAAACTGTTTTTT. Translation: CASSDNEKLFF.

This clonotype was observed many times. The rearrangement links TRBV7-9 to TRBJ2-7; possibly TRBD2 for D (6 bases). V was pared by 5 bases and J by 3 bases, with 26 bases between. Germline CDR1 and CDR2: SEHNR and FQNEAQ (reference sequence). The CDR3 loop spans 18 amino acids. CDR3 amino acids: CASSPPPGTLGFGYEQYF. DNA of the CDR3: TGTGCCAGCAGCCCACCCCCCGGGACTCTCGGATTCGGCTACGAGCAGTACTTC.

The sample holds a few counts of this clonotype. This rearrangement joins TRBV6-1 to TRBJ1-1, with D unresolved. The CDR3 length is 17 residues. Trimming cost V 8 bases and J 0 bases, with 22 bases left between them. From germline, CDR1 is MNHNS and CDR2 SASEGT. As DNA, the CDR3 is TGTGCCAGCCTTACTTGGGGAAAGATCGACATGAACACTGAAGCTTTCTTT. Its translation is CASLTWGKIDMNTEAFF.

This clonotype was seen more than once but under ten times. The rearrangement uses TRBV6-5 and TRBJ1-4; 7 bases fit TRBD1. Per the germline V gene, CDR1 is MNHEY and CDR2 is SVGAGI. V shed 6 bases, J shed 6 bases, and the junction held 13 bases outside the gene matches. The CDR3 contains 16 residues. The CDR3 loop reads CASRRTGGSLDEKLFF. The CDR3 region has the DNA TGTGCCAGCAGGAGGACAGGAGGGAGCTTAGATGAAAAACTGTTTTTT.

The V and J genes are TRBV29-1 and TRBJ2-1, with 8 bases aligning to TRBD1. The CDR3 loop spans 13 amino acids. Germline V lookup: CDR1 SQVTM, CDR2 ANQGSEA. Trimming took 6 bases from V and 7 from J; bases not matched to a gene: 8. CDR3 DNA sequence: TGCAGCGTAGCAGGGGGCGAATCGAATGAGCAGTTCTTC. Translated: CSVAGGESNEQFF.